The 29 T cell receptor beta chains reported below all come from one sample, sequenced in a study of T cell changes during pregnancy in multiple sclerosis. Profiled with immunoSEQ multiplex PCR; TCRdb holds only in-frame clones, not every one. The sample has tens of thousands of clones; roughly 94% are singletons. This material consisted of CD4+ T cells from peripheral blood mononuclear cells, taken in the second trimester of pregnancy. These receptor sequences come from a female donor with multiple sclerosis, enrolled in a pregnancy study.

The chain is built from TRBV6-6 and TRBJ1-1, with a possible D match to TRBD1 (6 bases). Germline V gene sequence: CDR1 MNHNY, CDR2 SVGAGI (reference sequence). Trimming removed 4 bases from V and 5 bases from J, with 14 bases in between. This CDR3 contains 14 residues. In DNA form, the CDR3 reads TGTGCCAGCAGTTCACAGGGTGGGGAGACTGAAGCTTTCTTT. Translated, it gives CASSSQGGETEAFF.

The chain's CDR3 is CAWSAVHTDTQYF. In DNA form, the CDR3 reads TGTGCCTGGAGCGCAGTCCACACAGATACGCAGTATTTT. This chain links TRBV30 with TRBJ2-3; no reliable D call. The CDR3 sequence is 13 residues long. Trimming took off 3 bases at V and 2 bases at J, with 9 bases between the two ends. Germline V lookup: CDR1 GTSNPN, CDR2 SVGIG (reference sequence).

V gene TRBV7-9 combines with J gene TRBJ2-5; TRBD2 is a possible D gene (7 bases). Germline V lookup: CDR1 SEHNR, CDR2 FQNEAQ (reference sequence). The V end was cut by 2 bases, the J end by 2 bases, with 21 bases between. The CDR3 totals 18 residues. CDR3 coding DNA: TGTGCCAGCAGCTTAAGGGGGGGCCAGGGACAAGAGCAAGAGACCCAGTACTTC. Translation gives CASSLRGGQGQEQETQYF.

The V and J genes are TRBV30 and TRBJ2-1, with 7 bases that match TRBD2. The V segment lost 4 bases and the J segment 2 bases; nucleotides outside the gene matches: 5. CDR3 length: 14 amino acids. Germline CDR1 reads GTSNPN; CDR2 reads SVGIG (reference sequence). The CDR3 loop reads CAWKASGAYNEQFF. CDR3 coding DNA: TGTGCCTGGAAGGCTAGCGGAGCCTACAATGAGCAGTTCTTC.

This chain uses TRBV28 with TRBJ1-5, with TRBD1 identical over 8 bases. The CDR3 has 13 residues. Germline CDR1 reads MDHEN; CDR2 reads SYDVKM. V trimming: 2 bases; J trimming: 8 bases; junction bases outside the gene matches: 2. CDR3 DNA: TGTGCCAGCAGTTTAACAGGGGGGAAGCCCCAGCATTTT. It specifies CASSLTGGKPQHF.

This clone appeared a single time. The chain is built from TRBV9 and TRBJ2-1; 11 nucleotides align to TRBD2. V shed 5 bases, J shed 7 bases, and the junction held 8 bases outside the gene matches. Germline-derived CDR1 and CDR2 are SGDLS and YYNGEE. This CDR3 is built from 15 residues. DNA for the CDR3: TGTGCCAGCAGTACTAGCGGGAGTTTGGGGAATGAGCAGTTCTTC. Translated, it gives CASSTSGSLGNEQFF.

The chain is built from TRBV7-9 and TRBJ2-5, with a tentative D call TRBD2 (6 bases). The CDR3 consists of 16 residues. V was clipped by 5 bases and J by 3 bases, with 19 bases between them. Per the germline V gene, CDR1 is SEHNR and CDR2 is FQNEAQ (reference sequence). The CDR3 spells CASSPQGTAVKETQYF. The CDR3 bases are TGTGCCAGCAGCCCGCAAGGGACTGCGGTAAAAGAGACCCAGTACTTC.

This rearrangement joins TRBV10-3 to TRBJ1-1, with D possibly being TRBD1 (6 bases). The length of the CDR3 is 14 residues. V shed 4 bases and J shed 5 bases, with 14 bases lying between them. From germline, CDR1 is ENHRY and CDR2 SYGVKD. CDR3 sequence: CAISAQGKGTEAFF. CDR3 in DNA: TGTGCCATCAGTGCCCAGGGGAAGGGGACTGAAGCTTTCTTT.

The chain carries TRBV18 and TRBJ1-4; 7 positions match TRBD1. The CDR3 has 14 residues. The V segment lost 3 bases and the J segment 8 bases; nucleotides outside the gene matches: 6. Germline V gene data show CDR1 as KGHSH and CDR2 as LQKENI. The CDR3 DNA reads as TGTGCCAGCTCACCCCAGACAGGGCTCGAAAAACTGTTTTTT. Residues: CASSPQTGLEKLFF.

The rearrangement joins TRBV2 to TRBJ1-1; 10 bases are shared with TRBD1. In germline, CDR1 is SNHLY, CDR2 FYNNEI. There are 15 residues in the CDR3. V lost 5 bases to trimming and J lost 5 bases; unmatched junction nucleotides: 8. The CDR3 sequence: CASSYRQGARTEAFF. DNA for the CDR3: TGTGCCAGCAGTTACAGACAGGGGGCGCGGACTGAAGCTTTCTTT.

The chain joins TRBV27 to TRBJ2-1, with 7 bases aligning to TRBD2. The trim removed 1 base at V and 10 bases at J, leaving 25 bases unmatched. Germline V lookup: CDR1 MNHEY, CDR2 SMNVEV (reference sequence). The CDR3 extends over 20 amino acids. This chain's CDR3 is CASSLLYGVSGGKGIGEQFF. CDR3 nucleotides: TGTGCCAGCAGTTTATTGTACGGGGTCTCGGGGGGAAAGGGGATCGGAGAGCAGTTCTTC.

The chain couples TRBV18 to TRBJ2-2, with 12 bases matching TRBD2. The CDR3 spans 16 residues. Germline V gives CDR1 KGHSH, CDR2 LQKENI. V was pared by 6 bases and J by 2 bases, with 4 bases of the junction left unmatched. This CDR3 reads CASSRGLAGNTGELFF. In DNA form, the CDR3 reads TGTGCCAGCTCTCGAGGACTAGCGGGAAACACCGGGGAGCTGTTTTTT.

V gene TRBV5-1 combines with J gene TRBJ2-5; 7 bases map to TRBD1. V lost 4 bases, J lost 1 base, and 10 bases stayed unmatched. This CDR3 is built from 16 residues. CDR1 is SGHRS and CDR2 is YFSETQ in the germline V gene. CDR3 sequence reads: CASSPTDRSIQETQYF. CDR3 DNA sequence: TGCGCCAGCAGCCCCACGGACAGGTCAATCCAAGAGACCCAGTACTTC.

The V gene is TRBV6-6, the J gene TRBJ2-7; a possible D gene is TRBD1 (5 bases). V dropped 4 bases and J dropped 4 bases, with 17 bases sitting between them. The germline CDR1 and CDR2 sequences are MNHNY and SVGAGI (reference sequence). This CDR3 is built from 15 residues. CDR3 residues: CASSSTRQQTYEQYF. DNA of the CDR3: TGTGCCAGCAGTTCCACACGACAGCAGACTTACGAGCAGTACTTC.

V gene TRBV5-1 combines with J gene TRBJ2-7, with D possibly matching TRBD1 (5 bases). The CDR3 loop spans 15 amino acids. The V gene's germline CDR1 is SGHRS and CDR2 YFSETQ. V shed 1 base and J shed 5 bases, with 16 bases lying between them. DNA for the CDR3: TGCGCCAGCAGCTTGAATGGGGCAGGGCCTAACGAGCAGTACTTC. Translated: CASSLNGAGPNEQYF. Together with reference TRBV5-1 and TRBJ2-7, the CDR3 gives the full variable domain: KAGVTQTPRYLIKTRGQQVTLSCSPISGHRSVSWYQQTPGQGLQFLFEYFSETQRNKGNFPGRFSGRQFSNSRSEMNVSTLELGDSALYLCASSLNGAGPNEQYFGPGTRLTVT.

The chain has TRBV30 and TRBJ2-7; 7 bases fit TRBD1. V lost 4 bases and J lost 2; bases outside the gene matches: 2. The germline V gene encodes CDR1 GTSNPN and CDR2 SVGIG (reference sequence). There are 12 residues in the CDR3. The CDR3 sequence: CAWMGQTYEQYF. DNA of the CDR3: TGTGCCTGGATGGGACAGACCTACGAGCAGTACTTC.

The chain has TRBV7-9 and TRBJ1-1, with TRBD1 identical over 11 bases. Germline CDR1 and CDR2: SEHNR and FQNEAQ (reference sequence). Losses at the gene ends were 5 bases for V and 4 bases for J; bases not matched to a gene: 9. This CDR3 contains 16 residues. The CDR3 bases are TGTGCCAGCAGCCAGATTGCCGGGACAGGGGGCACTGAAGCTTTCTTT. It translates to CASSQIAGTGGTEAFF.

The CDR3 sequence is CATSRGQINATNEKLFF. The CDR3 region has the DNA TGTGCCACCAGCAGAGGGCAGATTAATGCAACTAATGAAAAACTGTTTTTT. This chain links TRBV15 with TRBJ1-4; D is unresolved. The germline V gene encodes CDR1 LNHNV and CDR2 YYDKDF (reference sequence). The CDR3 has 17 amino acids. Trimming took off 1 base at V and 0 bases at J, with 12 bases between the two ends.

The chain is built from TRBV28 and TRBJ2-3, with 9 bases fitting TRBD2. Looked up from germline, CDR1 is MDHEN and CDR2 is SYDVKM. This CDR3 has 15 amino acids. The V and J ends lost 8 bases and 4 bases, in that order; junction bases with no gene match: 10. This chain's CDR3 is CASAGGGAPADTQYF. DNA of the CDR3: TGTGCCAGCGCTGGCGGGGGGGCGCCGGCAGATACGCAGTATTTT.

As concerns this clone: Other DNA variants within this sample encode the same CDR3. This rearrangement joins TRBV5-1 to TRBJ2-7; 8 nucleotides agree with TRBD1. CDR3 length: 13 residues. Per germline, CDR1 SGHRS and CDR2 YFSETQ. Trimming took 3 bases from V and 5 from J; bases not matched to a gene: 4. CDR3 in DNA: TGCGCCAGCAGCTCCGGACAGGGTAACGAGCAGTACTTC. Translating it yields CASSSGQGNEQYF.

The genes are TRBV19 and TRBJ1-1, with D uncertain. The CDR3 sequence is 14 residues long. CDR1 and CDR2 (germline): LNHDA, SQIVND (reference sequence). V dropped 6 bases and J dropped 1 base, with 12 bases sitting between them. CDR3 nucleotides: TGTGCCAGTAGGCTCCGCGGCGGGAACACTGAAGCTTTCTTT. Protein: CASRLRGGNTEAFF. Together with reference TRBV19 and TRBJ1-1, the CDR3 gives the full variable domain: DGGITQSPKYLFRKEGQNVTLSCEQNLNHDAMYWYRQDPGQGLRLIYYSQIVNDFQKGDIAEGYSVSREKKESFPLTVTSAQKNPTAFYLCASRLRGGNTEAFFGQGTRLTVV.

This chain joins TRBV18 and TRBJ2-2; TRBD1 agrees at 7 bases. The junction had 6 bases not matched to a gene; V was cut back by 6 bases and J by 5 bases. Germline CDR1 KGHSH, CDR2 LQKENI. CDR3 length equals 14 residues. The CDR3 spells CASSQRGPTGELFF. The CDR3 DNA reads TGTGCCAGCTCCCAGAGGGGGCCTACCGGGGAGCTGTTTTTT.

This clone was seen once. The rearrangement joins TRBV19 to TRBJ2-1, with TRBD2 as a possible D gene (6 bases). V lost 4 bases and J 5 bases, leaving 12 bases between the germline ends. CDR1 and CDR2 from the germline V gene are LNHDA and SQIVND (reference sequence). This CDR3 spans 14 amino acids. This chain's CDR3 is CASSRPSADNEQFF. CDR3 sequence (DNA): TGTGCCAGTAGTAGACCTAGCGCCGACAATGAGCAGTTCTTC. The whole variable domain, filled in from reference TRBV19 and TRBJ2-1, reads DGGITQSPKYLFRKEGQNVTLSCEQNLNHDAMYWYRQDPGQGLRLIYYSQIVNDFQKGDIAEGYSVSREKKESFPLTVTSAQKNPTAFYLCASSRPSADNEQFFGPGTRLTVL.

The rearrangement uses TRBV27 and TRBJ2-1, with D maybe TRBD2 (6 bases). CDR1 is MNHEY, CDR2 SMNVEV, per germline (reference sequence). V shed 5 bases and J shed 15 bases, with 20 bases lying between them. CDR3 length equals 13 residues. The CDR3 bases are TGTGCCAGCAGTCTCACCCCCGGGACTGGGTGGTTCTTC. Residues: CASSLTPGTGWFF.

The genes are TRBV29-1 and TRBJ2-5, with D hard to call. The V end lost 1 base, the J end lost 0 bases, and 6 bases lay between the germline ends. Looked up from germline, CDR1 is SQVTM and CDR2 is ANQGSEA. The CDR3 extends over 13 amino acids. Here the CDR3 reads CSVEVGDQETQYF. The CDR3 DNA reads as TGCAGCGTTGAAGTCGGAGACCAAGAGACCCAGTACTTC.

The chain is built from TRBV30 and TRBJ2-1, with TRBD2 matching 10 bases. Germline V gene lookup returns CDR1 GTSNPN and CDR2 SVGIG (reference sequence). J was trimmed by 4 bases and V by 8 bases; bases with no gene match: 8. CDR3 length equals 14 residues. The CDR3 nucleotides read TGTGCCGGAACTACTAGCGGGGTGTACAATGAGCAGTTCTTC. Encoded protein: CAGTTSGVYNEQFF.

The chain recombines TRBV28 with TRBJ2-6; no definite D call. The CDR3 covers 15 residues. Germline CDR1 MDHEN, CDR2 SYDVKM. V shed 5 bases and J shed 0 bases, with 8 bases lying between them. CDR3 nucleotide sequence: TGTGCCAGCAGTACTCCGAGCTCTGGGGCCAACGTCCTGACTTTC. It codes for CASSTPSSGANVLTF.

V gene TRBV11-2 combines with J gene TRBJ2-1; TRBD2 is a possible D gene (5 bases). Germline V gene sequence: CDR1 SGHAT, CDR2 FQNNGV. CDR3 length: 15 amino acids. Trimming left V 1 base short and J 0 bases short, with 7 bases between. The CDR3 region is CASSLGGSSYNEQFF. The CDR3 DNA is TGTGCCAGCAGCTTAGGAGGGAGCTCCTACAATGAGCAGTTCTTC.

This chain joins TRBV7-9 and TRBJ1-2; TRBD1 is a possible D gene (6 bases). CDR1 is SEHNR and CDR2 is FQNEAQ in the germline V gene (reference sequence). The CDR3 length is 15 residues. The germline V and J ends were trimmed by 4 bases and 7 bases, with 19 bases remaining between them. CDR3 coding DNA: TGTGCCAGCAGCTCAGTAGGGAACAGGGAAGCTGGCTACACCTTC. This sequence encodes CASSSVGNREAGYTF.